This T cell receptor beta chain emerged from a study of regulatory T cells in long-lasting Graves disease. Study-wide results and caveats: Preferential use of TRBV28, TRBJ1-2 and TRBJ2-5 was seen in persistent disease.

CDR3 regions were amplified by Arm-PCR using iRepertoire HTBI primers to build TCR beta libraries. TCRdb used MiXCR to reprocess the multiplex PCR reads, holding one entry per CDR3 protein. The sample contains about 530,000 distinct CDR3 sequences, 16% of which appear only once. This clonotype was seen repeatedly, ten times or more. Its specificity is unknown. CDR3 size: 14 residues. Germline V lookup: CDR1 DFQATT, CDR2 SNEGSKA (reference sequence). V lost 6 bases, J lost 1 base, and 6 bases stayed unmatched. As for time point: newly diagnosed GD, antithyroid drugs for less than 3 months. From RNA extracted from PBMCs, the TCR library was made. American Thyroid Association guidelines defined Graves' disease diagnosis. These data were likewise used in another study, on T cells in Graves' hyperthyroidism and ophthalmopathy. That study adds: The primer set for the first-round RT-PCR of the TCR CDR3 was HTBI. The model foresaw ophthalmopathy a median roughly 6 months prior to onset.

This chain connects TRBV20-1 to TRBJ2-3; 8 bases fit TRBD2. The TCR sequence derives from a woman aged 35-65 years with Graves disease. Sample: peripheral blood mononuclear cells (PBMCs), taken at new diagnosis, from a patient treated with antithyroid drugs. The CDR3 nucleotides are TGCAGTGCCCAATCGACTAGCGGCACAGATACGCAGTATTTT. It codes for CSAQSTSGTDTQYF.